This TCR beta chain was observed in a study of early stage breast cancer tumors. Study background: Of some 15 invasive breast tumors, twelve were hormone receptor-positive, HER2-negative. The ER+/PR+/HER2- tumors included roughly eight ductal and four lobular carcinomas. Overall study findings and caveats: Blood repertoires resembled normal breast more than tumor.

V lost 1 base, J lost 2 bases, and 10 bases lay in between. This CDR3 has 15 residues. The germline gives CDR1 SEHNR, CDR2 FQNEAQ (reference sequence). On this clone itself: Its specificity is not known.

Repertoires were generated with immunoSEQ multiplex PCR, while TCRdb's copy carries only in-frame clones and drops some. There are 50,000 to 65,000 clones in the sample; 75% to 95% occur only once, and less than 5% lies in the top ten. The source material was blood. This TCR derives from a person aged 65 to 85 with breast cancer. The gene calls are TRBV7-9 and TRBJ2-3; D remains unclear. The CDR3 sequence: CASSLDRQATDTQYF. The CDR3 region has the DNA TGTGCCAGCAGCTTAGATCGGCAGGCCACAGATACGCAGTATTTT.